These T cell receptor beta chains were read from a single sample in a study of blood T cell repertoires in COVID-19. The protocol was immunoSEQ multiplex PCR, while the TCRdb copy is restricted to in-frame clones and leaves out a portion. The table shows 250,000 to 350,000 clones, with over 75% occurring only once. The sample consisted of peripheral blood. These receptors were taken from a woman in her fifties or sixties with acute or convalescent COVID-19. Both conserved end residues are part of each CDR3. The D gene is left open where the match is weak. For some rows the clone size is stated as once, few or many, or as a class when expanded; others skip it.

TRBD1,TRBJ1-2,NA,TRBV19,TGTGCCAGTATTCTTGGGACAGGTACCCATGGCTACACCTTC,CASILGTGTHGYTF
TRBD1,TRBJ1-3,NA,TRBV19,TGTGCCACCGACGGGACAGGGAGAAACACCATATATTTT,CATDGTGRNTIYF
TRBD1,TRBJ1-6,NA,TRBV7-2,TGTGCCAGCAGCTTAGTGCAGGGGGGTAATTCACCCCTCCACTTT,CASSLVQGGNSPLHF
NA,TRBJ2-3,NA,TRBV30,TGTGCCTGGAGTGTAGGCGGGTTAGATACGCAGTATTTT,CAWSVGGLDTQYF
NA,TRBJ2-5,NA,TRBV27,TGTGCCAGCACCCCTAGACCCTACCAAGAGACCCAGTACTTC,CASTPRPYQETQYF
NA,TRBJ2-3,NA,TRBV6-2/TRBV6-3,TGTGCCAGCAGCCGCTTCAGCGGGCAAGGCACAGATACGCAGTATTTT,CASSRFSGQGTDTQYF
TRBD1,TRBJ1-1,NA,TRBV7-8,TGTGCCAGCAGCTCATACAGGGGGCGGACTGAAGCTTTCTTT,CASSSYRGRTEAFF
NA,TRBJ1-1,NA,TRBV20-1,TGCAGTGCTAGTTCCCGGGAAGCTTTCTTT,CSASSREAFF
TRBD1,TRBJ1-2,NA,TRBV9,TGTGCCAGCAGCGAGAGTGACAGGGCCGGCAACTATGGCTACACCTTC,CASSESDRAGNYGYTF
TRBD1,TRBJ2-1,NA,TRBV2,TGTGCCAGCAGTGAAGGGGACAGGGGATACAATGAGCAGTTCTTC,CASSEGDRGYNEQFF
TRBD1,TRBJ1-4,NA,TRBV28,TGTGCCAGCAGGCAAAGGGGGACAGGTGAAGTAAAACTGTTTTTT,CASRQRGTGEVKLFF
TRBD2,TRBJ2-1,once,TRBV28,TGTGCCAGCAGTTCCCCTAGCGGGCCTCGGAATGAGCAGTTCTTC,CASSSPSGPRNEQFF
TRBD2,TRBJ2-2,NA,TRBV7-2,TGTGCCAGCAGCTTAGTAGCGGGCACTAACACCGGGGAGCTGTTTTTT,CASSLVAGTNTGELFF
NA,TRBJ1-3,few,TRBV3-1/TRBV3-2,TGTGCCAGCAGCCTCAATTGGGCCGGACAGAGAAATGACGGAAACACCATATATTTT,CASSLNWAGQRNDGNTIYF
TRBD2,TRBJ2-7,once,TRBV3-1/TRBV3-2,TGTGCCAGCAGTTTAGCGGGAGGAGGCTACGAGCAGTACTTC,CASSLAGGGYEQYF
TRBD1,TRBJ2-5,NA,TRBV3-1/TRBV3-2,TGTGCCAGCAGCACATATAGAAGGGGGCCGGCATCAGAGACCCAGTACTTC,CASSTYRRGPASETQYF
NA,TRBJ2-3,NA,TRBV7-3,TGTGCCAGCAGCTTGTACACAGATACGCAGTATTTT,CASSLYTDTQYF
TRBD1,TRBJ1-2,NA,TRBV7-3,TGTGCCAGCAGCTTTCCACAGGGGCTTTACCTTAACTATGGCTACACCTTC,CASSFPQGLYLNYGYTF
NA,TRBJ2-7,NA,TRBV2,TGTGCCAGCAAAGGGGATTACAGGGCCTACGAGCAGTACTTC,CASKGDYRAYEQYF
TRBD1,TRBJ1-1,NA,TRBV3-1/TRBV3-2,TGTGCCAGCAGCCGCCCGACAGGGGCTTTCGGAATGAACACTGAAGCTTTCTTT,CASSRPTGAFGMNTEAFF
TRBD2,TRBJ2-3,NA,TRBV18,TGTGCCAGCTCACCGAATCGGGGGGACCCGCAGTATTTT,CASSPNRGDPQYF
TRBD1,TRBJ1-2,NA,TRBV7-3,TGTGCCAGCAGCTTACCTGGACAGGAGCATGGCTACACCTTC,CASSLPGQEHGYTF